Below, 19 T cell receptor beta chains from the same sample are listed, as sequenced in a study of CXCR3-negative and CXCR3-positive naive CD8 T cells (dated by TCRdb to between 2018 and 2021). The reads were generated on a NextSeq 550. The Human TCR Profiling Kit (MiLaboratory) was used to make UMI-labeled 5' RACE TRB cDNA libraries. Through TCRdb reprocessing, the reads give one entry per CDR3 protein sequence; DNA is omitted. In this sample's table one finds approximately 58,000 distinct CDR3 sequences. The ten most abundant clones make up around 0.45% of the sample. Sequenced input: naive CXCR3- CD8+ T cells from blood. In the paper's terms, the cell subset or site label means: CD45RO-CCR7+CD27+CD95- naive CD8+ T cells lacking CXCR3 (TNR3-). Receptors were obtained from a human donor in good health. Some clones in this sample may be carry-over from other donors' samples.

V is TRBV12-3 or TRBV12-4 and J is TRBJ1-1. The length of the CDR3 is 12 residues. The CDR3 sequence is CASSWVNTEAFF.

The rearrangement links TRBV29-1 to TRBJ2-1; the TCRdb D gene call, TRBD1, has no DNA to confirm it. Per germline, CDR1 SQVTM and CDR2 ANQGSEA. The CDR3 has 12 amino acids. The CDR3 is CSARGAYNEQFF.

This sequence joins TRBV12-3 or TRBV12-4 and TRBJ1-1; TCRdb returns TRBD1, unconfirmable since there is no DNA. There are 13 residues in the CDR3. CDR3 amino acids: CASSLGTGLGAFF.

CDR3 in amino acids: CASSLSLGGINTEAFF. The genes are TRBV27 and TRBJ1-1; the TCRdb D gene call, TRBD1, has no DNA to confirm it. The germline V gene has CDR1 MNHEY and CDR2 SMNVEV (reference sequence). The CDR3 sequence is 16 residues long.

V gene TRBV29-1 combines with J gene TRBJ2-3. The length of the CDR3 is 12 residues. Germline loops: CDR1 SQVTM, CDR2 ANQGSEA. The chain's CDR3 is CSVLRLTDTQYF.

The genes are TRBV14 and TRBJ2-1; TCRdb designates TRBD1, a call that cannot be tested without DNA. Germline loops: CDR1 SGHDN, CDR2 FVKESK. The CDR3 covers 18 residues. The CDR3 reads CASSQDVWGGSSYNEQFF. Full variable domain (rest looked up from reference TRBV14 and TRBJ2-1): EAGVTQFPSHSVIEKGQTVTLRCDPISGHDNLYWYRRVMGKEIKFLLHFVKESKQDESGMPNNRFLAERTGGTYSTLKVQPAELEDSGVYFCASSQDVWGGSSYNEQFFGPGTRLTVL.

The chain employs TRBV27 and TRBJ2-7; TCRdb's D call of TRBD1 is untestable without DNA. CDR3 length: 15 residues. Germline V gene lookup returns CDR1 MNHEY and CDR2 SMNVEV (reference sequence). CDR3 region: CASSLAGGGPYEQYF.

This sequence joins TRBV10-1 and TRBJ1-2; there is no DNA to check the TCRdb D call of TRBD1. The germline CDR1 and CDR2 sequences are WNHNN and SYGVQD (reference sequence). This CDR3 contains 14 residues. CDR3 protein: CGSLRQGDLQGYTF.

The rearrangement uses TRBV29-1 and TRBJ2-7; the D call from TCRdb, TRBD1, cannot be confirmed without DNA. This CDR3 spans 15 amino acids. Germline CDR1 and CDR2: SQVTM and ANQGSEA. CDR3 loop: CSVETTGMGVNEQYF.

The chain has TRBV7-9 and TRBJ2-7; TCRdb gives TRBD1 as the D gene, but with no DNA this cannot be confirmed. The CDR3 loop spans 14 amino acids. The germline V gene has CDR1 SEHNR and CDR2 FQNEAQ (reference sequence). This CDR3 reads CASSHTPGTPWQYF.

This sequence joins TRBV4-3 and TRBJ2-1; the D gene TCRdb calls, TRBD2, cannot be checked with no DNA. Germline V gene sequence: CDR1 LGHNA, CDR2 YSLEER. The CDR3 consists of 17 residues. CDR3 sequence: CASSQDFPSVAAQGQFF.

The CDR3: CAISDESLGQPQHF. The chain has TRBV10-3 and TRBJ1-5. The CDR3 consists of 14 residues. CDR1 is ENHRY and CDR2 is SYGVKD in the germline V gene.

The chain is built from TRBV12-3 or TRBV12-4 and TRBJ2-3; TCRdb names TRBD2, which stays unverified in the absence of DNA. This CDR3 region has 15 residues. The CDR3 is CASSSGLPPSDTQYF.

This chain joins TRBV29-1 and TRBJ1-2; there is no DNA to check the TCRdb D call of TRBD1. CDR1 and CDR2 (germline): SQVTM, ANQGSEA. The CDR3 length is 12 residues. CDR3 region: CSVDPGTGGYTF. Supplemented by reference TRBV29-1 and TRBJ1-2, the full variable domain reads SAVISQKPSRDICQRGTSLTIQCQVDSQVTMMFWYRQQPGQSLTLIATANQGSEATYESGFVIDKFPISRPNLTFSTLTVSNMSPEDSSIYLCSVDPGTGGYTFGSGTRLTVV.

The chain carries TRBV3-1 and TRBJ2-3. This CDR3 region has 13 residues. Germline V gives CDR1 LGHDT, CDR2 YNNKEL (reference sequence). The CDR3 protein is CASSQDVADTQYF.

The chain joins TRBV4-1 to TRBJ2-7; TCRdb outputs TRBD2, but without DNA this stays unchecked. Germline lookup yields CDR1 MGHRA and CDR2 YSYEKL. The CDR3 contains 16 residues. CDR3 protein: CASSQVGPKGSYEQYF.

The V call is TRBV13, the J call TRBJ2-1; TCRdb gives TRBD1 as the D gene, but with no DNA this cannot be confirmed. Germline V lookup: CDR1 PRHDT, CDR2 FYEKMQ (reference sequence). The CDR3 runs 12 residues. CDR3 residues: CASYLGGDEQFF.

This chain joins TRBV13 and TRBJ2-5; TCRdb picks TRBD1, but there is no DNA to check that call. There are 16 residues in the CDR3. Germline V gene data show CDR1 as PRHDT and CDR2 as FYEKMQ (reference sequence). The CDR3 is CASSSTDRDDKKTQYF. Using reference TRBV13 and TRBJ2-5 for the parts outside the CDR3, the full variable domain is AAGVIQSPRHLIKEKRETATLKCYPIPRHDTVYWYQQGPGQDPQFLISFYEKMQSDKGSIPDRFSAQQFSDYHSELNMSSLELGDSALYFCASSSTDRDDKKTQYFGPGTRLLVL.

CDR3 loop: CASREDSSNTGELFF. V is TRBV21-1 and J is TRBJ2-2; the TCRdb call, TRBD2, lacks DNA for checking. TRBV21-1 has pseudogene status. The CDR3 spans 15 residues.